This section outlines one T cell receptor beta chain sequence together with its context. What it binds is not known. The sample contains more than one DNA sequence encoding this CDR3. The repertoire was sequenced with immunoSEQ multiplex PCR; TCRdb's copy has only in-frame clones and lacks some. Of roughly 2.1 million clones in the sample, just over 90% were seen once. This specimen belongs to a study of shared clonotypes between healthy human individuals. Regarding the study as a whole: Blood alone was sampled, and tissue repertoires likely differ. On the whole, naive subsets had larger estimated richness than memory subsets had. The study found about 5% of naive CD4 clonotypes shared across a handful of donors.

V lost 3 bases, J lost 2 bases, and 7 bases lay in between. The CDR3 has 14 residues. Germline loops: CDR1 MNHEY, CDR2 SMNVEV (reference sequence). Only CD45RO-negative cells positively selected for CCR7 counted as naive CD8 cells, so terminally differentiated effector memory CD45RA+ cells were excluded. Only Caucasian adults living in Nashville, Tennessee made up the donor group. This clonotype was sampled from a man between 18 and 35 years old in good health. Some clones in this sample may be carry-over from other donors' samples. Sequencing used naive CD8+ T cells from PBMCs. This chain uses TRBV27 with TRBJ2-2; D is perhaps TRBD2 (6 bases). The CDR3 nucleotides are TGTGCCAGCAGTTTCGGGGGAAACACCGGGGAGCTGTTTTTT. Translated, it gives CASSFGGNTGELFF.